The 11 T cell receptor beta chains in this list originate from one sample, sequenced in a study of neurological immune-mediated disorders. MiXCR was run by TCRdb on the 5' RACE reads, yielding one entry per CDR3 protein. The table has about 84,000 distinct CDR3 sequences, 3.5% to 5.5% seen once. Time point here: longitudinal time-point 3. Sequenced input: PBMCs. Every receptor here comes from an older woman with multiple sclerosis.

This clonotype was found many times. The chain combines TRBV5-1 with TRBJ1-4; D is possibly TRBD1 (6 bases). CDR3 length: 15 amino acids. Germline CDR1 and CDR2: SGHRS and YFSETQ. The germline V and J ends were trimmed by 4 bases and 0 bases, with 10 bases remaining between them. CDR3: CASSTGHATNEKLFF. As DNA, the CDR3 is TGCGCCAGCAGCACGGGACACGCAACTAATGAAAAACTGTTTTTT.

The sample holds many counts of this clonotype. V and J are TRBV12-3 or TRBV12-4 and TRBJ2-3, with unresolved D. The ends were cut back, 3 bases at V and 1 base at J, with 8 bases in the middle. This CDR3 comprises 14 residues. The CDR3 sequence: CASSFSTGTDTQYF. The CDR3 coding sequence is TGTGCCAGCAGTTTTTCTACTGGCACAGATACGCAGTATTTT.

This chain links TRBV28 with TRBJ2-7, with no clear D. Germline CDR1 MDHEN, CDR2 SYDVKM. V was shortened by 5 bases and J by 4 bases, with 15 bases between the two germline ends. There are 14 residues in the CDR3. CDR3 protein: CASSPPRLGYEQYF. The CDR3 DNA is TGTGCCAGCAGTCCCCCCCGTTTGGGTTACGAGCAGTACTTC.

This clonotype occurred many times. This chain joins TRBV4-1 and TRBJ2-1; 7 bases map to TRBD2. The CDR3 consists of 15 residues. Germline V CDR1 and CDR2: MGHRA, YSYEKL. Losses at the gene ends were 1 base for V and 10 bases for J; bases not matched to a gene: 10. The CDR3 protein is CASSQVPPAGGEQFF. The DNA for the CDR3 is TGCGCCAGCAGCCAAGTCCCCCCCGCCGGGGGGGAGCAGTTCTTC.

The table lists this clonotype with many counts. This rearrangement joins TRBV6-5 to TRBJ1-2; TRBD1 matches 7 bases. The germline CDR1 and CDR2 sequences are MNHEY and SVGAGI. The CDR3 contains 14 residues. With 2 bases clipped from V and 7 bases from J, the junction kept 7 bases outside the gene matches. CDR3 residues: CASSYPQGKGGYTF. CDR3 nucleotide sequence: TGTGCCAGCAGTTACCCACAGGGGAAAGGTGGCTACACCTTC.

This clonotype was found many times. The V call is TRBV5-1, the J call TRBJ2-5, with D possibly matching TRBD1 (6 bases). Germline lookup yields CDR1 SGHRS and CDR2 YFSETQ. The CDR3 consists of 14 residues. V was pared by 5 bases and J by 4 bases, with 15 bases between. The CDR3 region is CASRIQGAAETQYF. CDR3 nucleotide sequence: TGCGCCAGCAGAATACAGGGAGCAGCAGAGACCCAGTACTTC. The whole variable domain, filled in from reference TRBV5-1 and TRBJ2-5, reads KAGVTQTPRYLIKTRGQQVTLSCSPISGHRSVSWYQQTPGQGLQFLFEYFSETQRNKGNFPGRFSGRQFSNSRSEMNVSTLELGDSALYLCASRIQGAAETQYFGPGTRLLVL.

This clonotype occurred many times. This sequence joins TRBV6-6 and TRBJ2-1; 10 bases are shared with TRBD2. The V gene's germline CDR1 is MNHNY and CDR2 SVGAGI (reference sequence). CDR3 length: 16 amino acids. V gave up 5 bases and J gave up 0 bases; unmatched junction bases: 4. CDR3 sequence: CASSAPSGGSYNEQFF. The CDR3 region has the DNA TGTGCCAGCAGTGCCCCTAGCGGGGGCTCCTACAATGAGCAGTTCTTC.

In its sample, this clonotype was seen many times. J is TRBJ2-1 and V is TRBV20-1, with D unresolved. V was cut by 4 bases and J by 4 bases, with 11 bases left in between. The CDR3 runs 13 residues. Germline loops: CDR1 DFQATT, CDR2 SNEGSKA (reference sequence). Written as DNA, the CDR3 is TGCAGTGCTAAAGGGATCCCTTACAATGAGCAGTTCTTC. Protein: CSAKGIPYNEQFF.

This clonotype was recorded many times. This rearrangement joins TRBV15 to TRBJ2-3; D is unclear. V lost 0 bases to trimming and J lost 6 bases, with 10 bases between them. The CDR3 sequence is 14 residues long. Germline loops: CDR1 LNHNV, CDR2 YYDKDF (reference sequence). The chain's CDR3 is CATSREVLSDTQYF. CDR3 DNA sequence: TGTGCCACCAGCAGAGAGGTCTTATCGGATACGCAGTATTTT.

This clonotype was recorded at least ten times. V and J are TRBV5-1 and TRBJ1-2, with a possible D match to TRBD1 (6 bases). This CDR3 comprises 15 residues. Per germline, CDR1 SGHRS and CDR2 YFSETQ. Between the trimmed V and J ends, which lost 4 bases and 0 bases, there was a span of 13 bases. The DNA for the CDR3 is TGCGCCAGCAGCCCGCCCGGACAGCCTAACTATGGCTACACCTTC. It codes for CASSPPGQPNYGYTF. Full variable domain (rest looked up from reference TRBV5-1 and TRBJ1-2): KAGVTQTPRYLIKTRGQQVTLSCSPISGHRSVSWYQQTPGQGLQFLFEYFSETQRNKGNFPGRFSGRQFSNSRSEMNVSTLELGDSALYLCASSPPGQPNYGYTFGSGTRLTVV.

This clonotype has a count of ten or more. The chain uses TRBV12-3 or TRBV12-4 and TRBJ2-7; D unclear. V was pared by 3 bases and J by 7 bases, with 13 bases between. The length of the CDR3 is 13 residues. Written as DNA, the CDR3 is TGTGCCAGCAGTTTCGGCGGAGCCGGGGAGCAGTACTTC. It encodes CASSFGGAGEQYF.